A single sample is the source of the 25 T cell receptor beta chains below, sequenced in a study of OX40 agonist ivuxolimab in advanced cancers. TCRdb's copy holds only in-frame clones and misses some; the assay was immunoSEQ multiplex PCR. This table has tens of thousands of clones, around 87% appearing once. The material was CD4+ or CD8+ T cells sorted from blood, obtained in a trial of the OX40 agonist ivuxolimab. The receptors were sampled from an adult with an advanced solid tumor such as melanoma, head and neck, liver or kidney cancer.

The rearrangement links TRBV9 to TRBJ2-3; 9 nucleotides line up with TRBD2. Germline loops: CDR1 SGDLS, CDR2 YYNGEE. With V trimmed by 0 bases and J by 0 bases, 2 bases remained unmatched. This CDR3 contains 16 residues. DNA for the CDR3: TGTGCCAGCAGCGTAGGACTAGCGGCTAGCACAGATACGCAGTATTTT. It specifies CASSVGLAASTDTQYF.

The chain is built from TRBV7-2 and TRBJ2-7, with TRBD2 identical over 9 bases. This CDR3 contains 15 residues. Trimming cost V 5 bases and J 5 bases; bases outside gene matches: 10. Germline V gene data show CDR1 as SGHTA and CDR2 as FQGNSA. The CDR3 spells CASSRESGRLDEQYF. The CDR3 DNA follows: TGTGCCAGCAGCCGAGAGAGCGGGAGGCTCGACGAGCAGTACTTC.

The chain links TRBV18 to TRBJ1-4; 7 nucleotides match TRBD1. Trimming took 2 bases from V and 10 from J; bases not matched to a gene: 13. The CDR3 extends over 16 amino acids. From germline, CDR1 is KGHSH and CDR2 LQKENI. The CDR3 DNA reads TGTGCCAGCTCACCAGGACAGGCTGCAACTATAGGAAAACTGTTTTTT. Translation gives CASSPGQAATIGKLFF.

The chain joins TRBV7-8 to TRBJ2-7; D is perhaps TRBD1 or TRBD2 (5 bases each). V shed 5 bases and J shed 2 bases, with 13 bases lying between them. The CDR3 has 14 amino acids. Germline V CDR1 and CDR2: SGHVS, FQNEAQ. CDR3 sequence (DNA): TGTGCCAGCAGCGTCCGGGACCTCACCTACGAGCAGTACTTC. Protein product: CASSVRDLTYEQYF.

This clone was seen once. The CDR3 loop is CASKIASNFYEQYF. The CDR3 nucleotides read TGTGCCAGCAAGATAGCATCAAATTTCTACGAGCAGTACTTC. This chain joins TRBV7-2 and TRBJ2-7; D gene unclear. Trimming took off 7 bases at V and 3 bases at J, with 16 bases between the two ends. The germline gives CDR1 SGHTA, CDR2 FQGNSA. This CDR3 is built from 14 residues.

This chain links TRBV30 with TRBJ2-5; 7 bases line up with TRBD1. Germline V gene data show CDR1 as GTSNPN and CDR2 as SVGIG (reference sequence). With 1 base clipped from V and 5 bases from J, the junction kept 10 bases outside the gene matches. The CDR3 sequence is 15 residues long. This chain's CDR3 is CAWSGSQGKLETQYF. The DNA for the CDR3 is TGTGCCTGGAGTGGATCACAGGGGAAGTTGGAGACCCAGTACTTC.

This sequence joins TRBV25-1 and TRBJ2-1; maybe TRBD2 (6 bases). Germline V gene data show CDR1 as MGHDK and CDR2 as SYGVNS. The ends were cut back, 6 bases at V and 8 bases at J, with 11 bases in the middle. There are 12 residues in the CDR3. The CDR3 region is CASRRDLYEQFF. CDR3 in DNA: TGTGCCAGCAGACGGGACTTGTATGAGCAGTTCTTC.

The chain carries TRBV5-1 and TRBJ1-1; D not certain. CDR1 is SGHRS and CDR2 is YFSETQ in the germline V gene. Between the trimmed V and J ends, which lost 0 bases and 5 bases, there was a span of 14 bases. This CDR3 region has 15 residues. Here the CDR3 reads CASSLGSGSVTEAFF. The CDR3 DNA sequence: TGCGCCAGCAGCTTGGGGAGCGGATCTGTAACTGAAGCTTTCTTT.

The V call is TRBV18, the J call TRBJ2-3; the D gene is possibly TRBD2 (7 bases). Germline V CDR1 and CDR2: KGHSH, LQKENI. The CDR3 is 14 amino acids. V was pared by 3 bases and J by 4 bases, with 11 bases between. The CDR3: CASSPLGGADTQYF. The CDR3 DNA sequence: TGTGCCAGCTCACCGCTAGGGGGGGCAGATACGCAGTATTTT.

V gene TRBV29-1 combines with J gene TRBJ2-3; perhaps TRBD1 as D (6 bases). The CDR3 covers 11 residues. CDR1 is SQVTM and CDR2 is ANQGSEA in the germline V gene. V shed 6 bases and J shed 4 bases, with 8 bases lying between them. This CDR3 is CSVAGADTQYF. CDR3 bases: TGCAGCGTCGCAGGGGCAGATACGCAGTATTTT.

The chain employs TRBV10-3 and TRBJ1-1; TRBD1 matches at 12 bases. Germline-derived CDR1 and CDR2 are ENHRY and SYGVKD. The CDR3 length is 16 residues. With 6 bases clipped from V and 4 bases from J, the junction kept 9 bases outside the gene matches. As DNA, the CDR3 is TGTGCCATCAGGATGGGACAGGGGGCTGGCCGCACTGAAGCTTTCTTT. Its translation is CAIRMGQGAGRTEAFF.

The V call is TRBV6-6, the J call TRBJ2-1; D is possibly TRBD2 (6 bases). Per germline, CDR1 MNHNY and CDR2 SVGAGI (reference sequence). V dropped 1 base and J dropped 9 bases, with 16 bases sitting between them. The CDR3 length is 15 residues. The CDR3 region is CASSYLDRGIGEQFF. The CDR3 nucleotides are TGTGCCAGCAGTTACTTAGACCGGGGGATAGGTGAGCAGTTCTTC.

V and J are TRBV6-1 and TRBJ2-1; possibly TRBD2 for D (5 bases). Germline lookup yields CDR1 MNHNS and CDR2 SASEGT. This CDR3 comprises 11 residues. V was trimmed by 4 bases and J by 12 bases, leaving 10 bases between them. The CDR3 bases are TGTGCCAGCAGTGGAACTAGGCCGCAGTTCTTC. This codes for CASSGTRPQFF.

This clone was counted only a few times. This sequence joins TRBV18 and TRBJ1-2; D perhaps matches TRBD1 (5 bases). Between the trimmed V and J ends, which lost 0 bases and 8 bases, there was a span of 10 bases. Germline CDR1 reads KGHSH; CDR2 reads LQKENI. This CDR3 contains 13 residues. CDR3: CASSPPSRDGYTF. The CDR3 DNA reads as TGTGCCAGCTCACCACCCTCCCGGGACGGCTACACCTTC.

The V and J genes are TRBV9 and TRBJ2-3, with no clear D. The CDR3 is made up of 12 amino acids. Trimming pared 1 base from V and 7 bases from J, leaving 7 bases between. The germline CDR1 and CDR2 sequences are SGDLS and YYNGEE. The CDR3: CASSVQTNTQYF. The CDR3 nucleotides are TGTGCCAGCAGCGTACAGACAAATACGCAGTATTTT. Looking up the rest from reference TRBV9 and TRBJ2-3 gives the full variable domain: DSGVTQTPKHLITATGQRVTLRCSPRSGDLSVYWYQQSLDQGLQFLIQYYNGEERAKGNILERFSAQQFPDLHSELNLSSLELGDSALYFCASSVQTNTQYFGPGTRLTVL.

The CDR3 reads CASSQETGPKNTEAFF. The CDR3 DNA reads as TGCGCCAGCAGCCAAGAAACCGGGCCAAAGAACACTGAAGCTTTCTTT. The chain combines TRBV4-3 with TRBJ1-1; D unresolved. CDR1 LGHNA and CDR2 YSLEER come from the germline V gene. V shed 0 bases and J shed 1 base, with 12 bases lying between them. CDR3 length equals 16 residues.

The DNA for the CDR3 is TGTGCCAGCAGTTACTCTCGGGGTCAGCCCCAGCATTTT. This translates into CASSYSRGQPQHF. The genes are TRBV6-5 and TRBJ1-5; no clear D gene. The length of the CDR3 is 13 residues. Trimming left V 0 bases short and J 6 bases short, with 6 bases between. In germline, CDR1 is MNHEY, CDR2 SVGAGI.

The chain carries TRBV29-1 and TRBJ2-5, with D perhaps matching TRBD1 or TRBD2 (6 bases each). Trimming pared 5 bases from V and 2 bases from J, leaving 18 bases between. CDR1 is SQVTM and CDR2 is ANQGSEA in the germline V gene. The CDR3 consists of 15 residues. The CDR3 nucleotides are TGCAGCGTTCGAAGGGCTCGGGGGCAGCAAGAGACCCAGTACTTC. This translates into CSVRRARGQQETQYF.

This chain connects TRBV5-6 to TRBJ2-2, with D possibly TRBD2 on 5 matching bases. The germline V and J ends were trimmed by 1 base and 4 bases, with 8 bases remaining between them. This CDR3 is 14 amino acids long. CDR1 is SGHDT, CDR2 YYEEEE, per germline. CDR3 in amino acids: CASSLSGSTGELFF. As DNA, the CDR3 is TGTGCCAGCAGCTTGTCTGGGAGCACCGGGGAGCTGTTTTTT.

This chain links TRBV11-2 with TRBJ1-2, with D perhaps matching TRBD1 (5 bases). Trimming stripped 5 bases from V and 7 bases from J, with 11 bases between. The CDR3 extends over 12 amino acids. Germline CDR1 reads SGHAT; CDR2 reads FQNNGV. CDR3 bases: TGTGCCAGCAGCCCCTCAGGGTTTGGCTACACCTTC. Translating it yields CASSPSGFGYTF.

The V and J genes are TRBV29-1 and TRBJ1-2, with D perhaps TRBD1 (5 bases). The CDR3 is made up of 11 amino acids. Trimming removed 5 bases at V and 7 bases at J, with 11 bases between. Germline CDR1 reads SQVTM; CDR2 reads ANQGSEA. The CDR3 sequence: CSVLRGSGYTF. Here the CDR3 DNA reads TGCAGCGTTCTACGGGGCTCTGGCTACACCTTC.

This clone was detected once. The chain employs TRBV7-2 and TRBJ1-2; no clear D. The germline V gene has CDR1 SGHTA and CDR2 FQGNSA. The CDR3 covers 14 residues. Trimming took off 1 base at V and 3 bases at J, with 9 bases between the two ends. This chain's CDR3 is CASSLGRNYYGYTF. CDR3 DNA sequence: TGTGCCAGCAGCTTAGGCAGGAACTACTATGGCTACACCTTC. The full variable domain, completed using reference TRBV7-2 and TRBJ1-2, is GAGVSQSPSNKVTEKGKDVELRCDPISGHTALYWYRQSLGQGLEFLIYFQGNSAPDKSGLPSDRFSAERTGGSVSTLTIQRTQQEDSAVYLCASSLGRNYYGYTFGSGTRLTVV.

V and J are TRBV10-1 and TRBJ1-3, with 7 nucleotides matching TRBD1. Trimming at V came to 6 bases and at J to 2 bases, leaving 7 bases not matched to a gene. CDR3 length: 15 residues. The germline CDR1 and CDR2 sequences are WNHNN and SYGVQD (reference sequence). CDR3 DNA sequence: TGCGCCAGCAGGGTCGAACAGGGGACTGGAAACACCATATATTTT. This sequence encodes CASRVEQGTGNTIYF.

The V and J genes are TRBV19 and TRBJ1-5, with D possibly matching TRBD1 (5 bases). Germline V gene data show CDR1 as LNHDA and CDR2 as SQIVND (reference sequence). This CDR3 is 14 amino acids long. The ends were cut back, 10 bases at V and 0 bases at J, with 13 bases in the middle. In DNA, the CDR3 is TGTGCCACCCAGGGTGGGTATAGCAATCAGCCCCAGCATTTT. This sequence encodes CATQGGYSNQPQHF. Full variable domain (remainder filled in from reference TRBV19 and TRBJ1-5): DGGITQSPKYLFRKEGQNVTLSCEQNLNHDAMYWYRQDPGQGLRLIYYSQIVNDFQKGDIAEGYSVSREKKESFPLTVTSAQKNPTAFYLCATQGGYSNQPQHFGDGTRLSIL.

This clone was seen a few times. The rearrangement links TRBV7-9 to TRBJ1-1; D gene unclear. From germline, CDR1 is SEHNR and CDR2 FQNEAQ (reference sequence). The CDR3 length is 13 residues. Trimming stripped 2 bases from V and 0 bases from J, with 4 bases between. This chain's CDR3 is CASSLNVNTEAFF. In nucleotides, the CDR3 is TGTGCCAGCAGCTTAAACGTGAACACTGAAGCTTTCTTT.